A selection of T cell receptor beta chains follows, all from one sample in a study of tumor-infiltrating lymphocytes in oesophageal squamous cell carcinoma. Each CDR3 protein gets one entry after TCRdb re-called the PCR reads with MiXCR. The sample yields about 21,000 distinct CDR3 sequences, around 35% seen once. Sequencing used esophageal tumor tissue. These receptors came from a male donor with esophageal squamous cell carcinoma. Each CDR3 is given with its conserved first and last residue. The D gene is left open where the match is weak. Clone size is given for some rows only: seen once, a few or many times, or a class if the clone is expanded.

clone size	J gene	D gene	V gene	CDR3 protein	CDR3 DNA
-	TRBJ2-4	-	TRBV28	CASSLGGAATNTGELYF	TGTGCCAGCAGTTTGGGGGGGGCCGCTACGAACACCGGGGAGCTGTACTTC
-	TRBJ2-7	TRBD2	TRBV28	CASRGAGGTYEQYF	TGTGCCAGCAGGGGGGCGGGGGGTACTTACGAGCAGTACTTC
-	TRBJ2-2	-	TRBV11-2	CASSLDSGSPTGELFF	TGTGCCAGCAGCTTAGACTCAGGGTCCCCCACCGGGGAGCTGTTTTTT
many	TRBJ1-1	-	TRBV4-3	CASSQEQGWWDTEAFF	TGCGCCAGCAGCCAAGAACAGGGCTGGTGGGACACTGAAGCTTTCTTT
medium-sized	TRBJ2-2	-	TRBV7-3	CASSLTVRGPTNTGELFF	TGTGCCAGCAGCTTAACAGTACGGGGACCAACGAACACCGGGGAGCTGTTTTTT
few	TRBJ2-3	TRBD1	TRBV28	CASLGTVIADTQYF	TGTGCCAGCCTCGGGACAGTTATAGCAGATACGCAGTATTTT
many	TRBJ2-6	-	TRBV28	CASSIVAGANVLTF	TGTGCCAGCAGTATAGTGGCTGGGGCCAACGTCCTGACTTTC
many	TRBJ2-2	-	TRBV6-1	CASTTGGELFF	TGTGCCAGCACCACCGGCGGGGAGCTGTTTTTT
-	TRBJ2-2	-	TRBV6-2/TRBV6-3	CASSYGENTGELFF	TGTGCCAGCAGTTACGGGGAGAACACCGGGGAGCTGTTTTTT
many	TRBJ2-5	TRBD1	TRBV5-1	CASSLTLDRAQYF	TGCGCCAGCAGCTTGACCTTGGACAGGGCCCAGTACTTC
-	TRBJ1-1	-	TRBV7-2	CASSSGKILVVFF	TGTGCCAGCAGCTCGGGAAAGATCCTTGTAGTTTTCTTT
many	TRBJ1-1	-	TRBV10-2	CAGGAGTTEAFF	TGCGCCGGAGGGGCCGGAACAACTGAAGCTTTCTTT
many	TRBJ2-5	TRBD2	TRBV24-1	CATSDGTSGKETQYF	TGTGCCACCAGTGATGGGACTAGCGGAAAAGAGACCCAGTACTTC
-	TRBJ2-7	TRBD2	TRBV7-2	CASSLNPSGSYEQYF	TGTGCCAGCAGCTTAAACCCTAGCGGGAGTTACGAGCAGTACTTC